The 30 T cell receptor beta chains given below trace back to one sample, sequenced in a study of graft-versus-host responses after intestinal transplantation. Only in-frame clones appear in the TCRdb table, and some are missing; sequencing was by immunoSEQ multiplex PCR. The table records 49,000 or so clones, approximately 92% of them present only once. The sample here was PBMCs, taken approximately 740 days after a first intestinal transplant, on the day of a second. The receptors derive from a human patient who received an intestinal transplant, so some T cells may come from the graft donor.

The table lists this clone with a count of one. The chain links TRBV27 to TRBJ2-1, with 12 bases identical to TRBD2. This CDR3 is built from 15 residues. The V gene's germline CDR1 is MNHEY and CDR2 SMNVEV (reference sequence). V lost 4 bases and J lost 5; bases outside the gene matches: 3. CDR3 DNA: TGTGCCAGCAGTTGGCGGACTAGCGGGGACAATGAGCAGTTCTTC. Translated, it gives CASSWRTSGDNEQFF.

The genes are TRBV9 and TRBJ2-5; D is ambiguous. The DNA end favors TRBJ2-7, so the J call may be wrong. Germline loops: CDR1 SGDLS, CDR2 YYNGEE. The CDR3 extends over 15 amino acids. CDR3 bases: TGTGCCAGCAGCGTCGCGCCGGGTGCCGCCTACGAGCAGTACTTC. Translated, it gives CASSVAPGAAYEQYF.

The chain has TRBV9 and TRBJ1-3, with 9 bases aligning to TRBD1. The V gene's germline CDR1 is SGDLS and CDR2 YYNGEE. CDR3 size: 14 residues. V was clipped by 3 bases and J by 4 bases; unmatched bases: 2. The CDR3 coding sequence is TGTGCCAGCAGCGCCACAGGGGGCGGAAACACCATATATTTT. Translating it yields CASSATGGGNTIYF.

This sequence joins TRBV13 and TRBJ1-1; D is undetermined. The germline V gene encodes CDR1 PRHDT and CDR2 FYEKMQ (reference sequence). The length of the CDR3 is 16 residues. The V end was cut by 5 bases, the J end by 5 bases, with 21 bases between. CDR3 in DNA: TGTGCCAGCAGCGCTCCGCCGGGCCCCGGAGATACTGAAGCTTTCTTT. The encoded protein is CASSAPPGPGDTEAFF.

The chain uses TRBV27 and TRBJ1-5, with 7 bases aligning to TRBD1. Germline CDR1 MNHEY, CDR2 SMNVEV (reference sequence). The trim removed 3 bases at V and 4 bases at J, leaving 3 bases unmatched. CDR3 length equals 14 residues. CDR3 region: CASSLRGRNQPQHF. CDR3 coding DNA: TGTGCCAGCAGTTTGAGGGGGCGAAATCAGCCCCAGCATTTT.

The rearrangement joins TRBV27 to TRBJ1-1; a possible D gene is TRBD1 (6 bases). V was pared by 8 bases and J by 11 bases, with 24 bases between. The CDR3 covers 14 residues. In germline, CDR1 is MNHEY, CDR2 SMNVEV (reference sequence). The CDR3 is CASSSTRTARGAFF. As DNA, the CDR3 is TGTGCCAGCTCGTCCACCCGGACAGCTAGGGGGGCTTTCTTT.

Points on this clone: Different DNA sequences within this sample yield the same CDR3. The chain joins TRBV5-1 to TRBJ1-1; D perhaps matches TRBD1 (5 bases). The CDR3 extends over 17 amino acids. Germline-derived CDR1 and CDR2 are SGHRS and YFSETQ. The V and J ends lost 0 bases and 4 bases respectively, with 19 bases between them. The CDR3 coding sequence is TGCGCCAGCAGCTTGGTGGGTTTGGGGGGAATGGGCACTGAAGCTTTCTTT. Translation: CASSLVGLGGMGTEAFF.

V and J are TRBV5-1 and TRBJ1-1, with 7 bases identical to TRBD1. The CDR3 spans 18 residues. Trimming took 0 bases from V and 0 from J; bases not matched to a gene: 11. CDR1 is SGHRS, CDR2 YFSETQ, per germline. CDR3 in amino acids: CASSLAPGGMGMNTEAFF. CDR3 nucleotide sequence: TGCGCCAGCAGCTTGGCCCCAGGGGGAATGGGTATGAACACTGAAGCTTTCTTT. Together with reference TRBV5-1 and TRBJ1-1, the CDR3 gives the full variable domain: KAGVTQTPRYLIKTRGQQVTLSCSPISGHRSVSWYQQTPGQGLQFLFEYFSETQRNKGNFPGRFSGRQFSNSRSEMNVSTLELGDSALYLCASSLAPGGMGMNTEAFFGQGTRLTVV.

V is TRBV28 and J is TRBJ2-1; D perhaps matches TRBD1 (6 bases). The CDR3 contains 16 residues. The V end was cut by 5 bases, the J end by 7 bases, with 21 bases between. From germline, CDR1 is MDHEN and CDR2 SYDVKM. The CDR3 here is CASSGGWGRGWNEQFF. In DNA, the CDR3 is TGTGCCAGCAGTGGGGGATGGGGCAGGGGTTGGAATGAGCAGTTCTTC.

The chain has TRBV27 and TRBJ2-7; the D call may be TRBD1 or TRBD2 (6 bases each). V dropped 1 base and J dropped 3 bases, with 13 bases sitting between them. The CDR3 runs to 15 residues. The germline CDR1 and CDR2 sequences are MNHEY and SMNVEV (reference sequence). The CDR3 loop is CASSLLLGGDYEQYF. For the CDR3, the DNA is TGTGCCAGCAGTTTATTGCTCGGGGGCGACTACGAGCAGTACTTC.

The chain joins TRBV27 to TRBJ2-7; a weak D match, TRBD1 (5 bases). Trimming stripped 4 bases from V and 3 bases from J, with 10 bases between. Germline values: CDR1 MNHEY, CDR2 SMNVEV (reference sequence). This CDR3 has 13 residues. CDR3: CASSSTGLYEQYF. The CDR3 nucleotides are TGTGCCAGCAGTTCTACAGGTCTCTACGAGCAGTACTTC.

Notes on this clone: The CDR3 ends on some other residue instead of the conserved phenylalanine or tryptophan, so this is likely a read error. The CDR3 DNA reads as TGTGCTAGTGGTTACGAGCAGGGCCAGCAGTACCTC. Translation: CASGYEQGQQYL. The chain is built from TRBV12-5 and TRBJ2-7; a possible D gene is TRBD1 (5 bases). The germline CDR1 and CDR2 sequences are LGHNT and FRNRAP. The CDR3 contains 12 residues. Deletions cut 4 bases from V and 8 bases from J, with 12 bases between.

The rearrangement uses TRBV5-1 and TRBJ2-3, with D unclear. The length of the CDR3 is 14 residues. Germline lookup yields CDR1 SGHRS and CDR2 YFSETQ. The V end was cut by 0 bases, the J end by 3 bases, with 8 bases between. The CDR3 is CASSLAVGTDTQYF. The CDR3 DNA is TGCGCCAGCAGCTTGGCGGTAGGAACAGATACGCAGTATTTT.

The DNA for the CDR3 is TGTGCCAGCAGCTTAGGCGGGAGATATGGAGATACGCAGTATTTT. It is translated as CASSLGGRYGDTQYF. This chain uses TRBV11-2 with TRBJ2-3, with 7 nucleotides matching TRBD2. V trimming: 1 base; J trimming: 5 bases; junction bases outside the gene matches: 6. The germline V gene has CDR1 SGHAT and CDR2 FQNNGV. The CDR3 runs to 15 residues.

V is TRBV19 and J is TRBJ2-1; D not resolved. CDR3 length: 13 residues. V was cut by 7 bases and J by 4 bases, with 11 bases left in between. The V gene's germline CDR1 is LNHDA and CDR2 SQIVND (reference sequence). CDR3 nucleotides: TGTGCCAGTACTCCGGACGGGTACAATGAGCAGTTCTTC. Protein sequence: CASTPDGYNEQFF.

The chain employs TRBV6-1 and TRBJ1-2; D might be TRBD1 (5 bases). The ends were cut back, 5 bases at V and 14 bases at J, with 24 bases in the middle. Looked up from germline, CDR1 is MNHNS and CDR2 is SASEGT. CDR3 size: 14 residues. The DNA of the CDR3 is TGTGCCAGCAGTACCCTTCCCGGGGGGTATCTCGCGACCTTC. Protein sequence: CASSTLPGGYLATF.

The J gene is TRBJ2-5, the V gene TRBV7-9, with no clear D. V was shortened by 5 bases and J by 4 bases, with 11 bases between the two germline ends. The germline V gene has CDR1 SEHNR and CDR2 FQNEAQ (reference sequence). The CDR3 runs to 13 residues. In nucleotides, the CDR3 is TGTGCCAGCAGCAAAGAAGGCCCAGAGACCCAGTACTTC. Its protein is CASSKEGPETQYF. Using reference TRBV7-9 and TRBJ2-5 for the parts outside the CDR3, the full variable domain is DTGVSQNPRHKITKRGQNVTFRCDPISEHNRLYWYRQTLGQGPEFLTYFQNEAQLEKSRLLSDRFSAERPKGSFSTLEIQRTEQGDSAMYLCASSKEGPETQYFGPGTRLLVL.

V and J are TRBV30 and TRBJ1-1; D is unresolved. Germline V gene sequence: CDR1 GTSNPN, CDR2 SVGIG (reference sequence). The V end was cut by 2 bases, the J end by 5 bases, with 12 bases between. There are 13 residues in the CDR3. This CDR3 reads CAWSPGGITEAFF. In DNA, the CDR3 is TGTGCCTGGAGTCCCGGTGGGATTACTGAAGCTTTCTTT.

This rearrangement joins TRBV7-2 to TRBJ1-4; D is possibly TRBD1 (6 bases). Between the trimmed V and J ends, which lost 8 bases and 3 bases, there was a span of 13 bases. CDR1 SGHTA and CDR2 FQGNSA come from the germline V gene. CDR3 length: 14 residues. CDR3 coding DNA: TGTGCCAGCGGGCACAGGGCTTCTAATGAAAAACTGTTTTTT. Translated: CASGHRASNEKLFF.

The CDR3 nucleotides are TGTGCCAGCAGCCCAAGCCGATGGGAGAGCTCCTACGAGCAGTACTTC. Translation gives CASSPSRWESSYEQYF. The V and J genes are TRBV9 and TRBJ2-7, with D maybe TRBD2 (5 bases). This CDR3 has 16 residues. Trimming shortened V by 4 bases and J by 0 bases, and 17 bases separated the two germline ends. Germline V gives CDR1 SGDLS, CDR2 YYNGEE.

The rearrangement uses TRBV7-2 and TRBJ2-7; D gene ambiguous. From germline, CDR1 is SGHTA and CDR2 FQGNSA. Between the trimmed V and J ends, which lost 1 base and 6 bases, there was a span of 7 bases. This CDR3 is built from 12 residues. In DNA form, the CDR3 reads TGTGCCAGCAGCTTAGATTGGGGCGAGCAGTACTTC. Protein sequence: CASSLDWGEQYF.

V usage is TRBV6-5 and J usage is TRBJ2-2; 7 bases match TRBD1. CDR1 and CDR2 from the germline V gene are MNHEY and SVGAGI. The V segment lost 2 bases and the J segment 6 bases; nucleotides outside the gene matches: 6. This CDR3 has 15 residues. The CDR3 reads CASSYRQGRAGELFF. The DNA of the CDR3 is TGTGCCAGCAGTTACCGACAGGGAAGGGCCGGGGAGCTGTTTTTT.

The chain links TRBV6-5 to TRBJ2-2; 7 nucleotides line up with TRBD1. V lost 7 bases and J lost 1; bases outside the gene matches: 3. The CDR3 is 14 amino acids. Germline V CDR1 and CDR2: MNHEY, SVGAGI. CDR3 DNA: TGTGCCAGCAAGGGGGCTAGGAACACCGGGGAGCTGTTTTTT. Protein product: CASKGARNTGELFF.

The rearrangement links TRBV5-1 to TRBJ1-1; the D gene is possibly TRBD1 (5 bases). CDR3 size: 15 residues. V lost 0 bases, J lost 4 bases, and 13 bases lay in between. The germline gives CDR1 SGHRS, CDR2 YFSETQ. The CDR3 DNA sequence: TGCGCCAGCAGCTTGGGGGCAGGGTTGGTCACTGAAGCTTTCTTT. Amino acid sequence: CASSLGAGLVTEAFF.

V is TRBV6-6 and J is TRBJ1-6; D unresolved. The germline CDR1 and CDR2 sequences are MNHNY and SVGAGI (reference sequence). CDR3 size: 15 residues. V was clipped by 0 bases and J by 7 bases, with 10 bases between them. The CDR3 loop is CASSYSTLQNSPLHF. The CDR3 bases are TGTGCCAGCAGTTACTCGACTCTTCAGAATTCACCCCTCCACTTT.

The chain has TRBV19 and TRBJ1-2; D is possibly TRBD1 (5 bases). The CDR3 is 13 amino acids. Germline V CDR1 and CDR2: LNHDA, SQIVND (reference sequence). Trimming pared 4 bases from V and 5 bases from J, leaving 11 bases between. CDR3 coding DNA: TGTGCCAGTAGTACCAGGGAGGGGTATGGCTACACCTTC. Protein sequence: CASSTREGYGYTF.

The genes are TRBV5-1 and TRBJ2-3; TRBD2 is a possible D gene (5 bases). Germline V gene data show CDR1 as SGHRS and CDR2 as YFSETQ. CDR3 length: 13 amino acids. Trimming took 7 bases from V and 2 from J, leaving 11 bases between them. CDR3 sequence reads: CASRREPTDTQYF. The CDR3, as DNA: TGCGCCAGCCGAAGGGAGCCCACAGATACGCAGTATTTT.

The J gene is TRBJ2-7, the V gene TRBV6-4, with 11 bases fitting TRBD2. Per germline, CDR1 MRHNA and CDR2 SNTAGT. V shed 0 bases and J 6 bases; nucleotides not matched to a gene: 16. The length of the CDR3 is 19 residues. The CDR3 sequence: CASSDSRRDPTSGVCEQYF. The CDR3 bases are TGTGCCAGCAGTGACTCGAGGAGGGACCCGACTAGCGGGGTTTGCGAGCAGTACTTC.

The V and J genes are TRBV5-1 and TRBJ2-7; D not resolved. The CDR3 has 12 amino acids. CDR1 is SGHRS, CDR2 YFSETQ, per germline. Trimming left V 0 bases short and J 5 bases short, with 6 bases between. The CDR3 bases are TGCGCCAGCAGCTTGGTGTCTAACGAGCAGTACTTC. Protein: CASSLVSNEQYF.

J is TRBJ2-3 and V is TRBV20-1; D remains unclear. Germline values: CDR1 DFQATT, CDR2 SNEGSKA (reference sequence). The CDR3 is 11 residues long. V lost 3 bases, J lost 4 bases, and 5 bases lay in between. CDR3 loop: CSASDPDTQYF. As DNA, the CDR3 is TGCAGTGCTAGCGACCCAGATACGCAGTATTTT.